Below, 28 T cell receptor beta chains from the same sample are listed, as sequenced in a study of chemoradiotherapy in HPV16-positive cancers. Assay used: immunoSEQ multiplex PCR; TCRdb lists only in-frame clones, some missing. The table includes about 7,000 clones, 75% to 80% detected once. This specimen was acquired from a patient who underwent chemoradiotherapy. These receptor sequences come from a human donor with HPV-associated anogenital cancer.

This chain connects TRBV13 to TRBJ1-1; weak D call: TRBD1 (5 bases). Germline assignment: CDR1 PRHDT and CDR2 FYEKMQ (reference sequence). The germline V and J ends were trimmed by 6 bases and 1 base, with 12 bases remaining between them. The CDR3 covers 14 residues. The CDR3 DNA reads as TGTGCCAGCAGAGAGGGGCAGAGGAACACTGAAGCTTTCTTT. Translating it yields CASREGQRNTEAFF.

V is TRBV4-1 and J is TRBJ2-1; D call uncertain. This CDR3 has 12 amino acids. V shed 1 base and J shed 7 bases, with 5 bases lying between them. Per germline, CDR1 MGHRA and CDR2 YSYEKL. The CDR3, as DNA: TGCGCCAGCAGCCAAGCGGAGAATGAGCAGTTCTTC. The encoded protein is CASSQAENEQFF.

This CDR3 reads CASSPREQYF. The DNA of the CDR3 is TGTGCCAGCTCACCGCGAGAGCAGTACTTC. The chain combines TRBV18 with TRBJ2-7; D uncertain. The germline V gene has CDR1 KGHSH and CDR2 LQKENI. The CDR3 length is 10 residues. Trimming took 3 bases from V and 7 from J, leaving 4 bases between them.

This clone has only one observation. The rearrangement links TRBV18 to TRBJ2-7; D gene unclear. This CDR3 region has 12 residues. Trimming took off 6 bases at V and 3 bases at J, with 9 bases between the two ends. Germline lookup yields CDR1 KGHSH and CDR2 LQKENI. CDR3 residues: CASSPAGYEQYF. CDR3 DNA: TGTGCCAGCTCCCCCGCCGGCTACGAGCAGTACTTC.

A single count supports this clone. The chain is built from TRBV27 and TRBJ2-7, with 8 bases aligning to TRBD2. V lost 5 bases and J lost 2; bases outside the gene matches: 8. Germline values: CDR1 MNHEY, CDR2 SMNVEV (reference sequence). The CDR3 consists of 15 residues. The CDR3 is CASSPRVSGTYEQYF. In nucleotides, the CDR3 is TGTGCCAGCAGTCCCCGGGTTAGCGGGACCTACGAGCAGTACTTC.

A few counts support this clone. The chain couples TRBV4-2 to TRBJ1-1; possible D gene TRBD1, 6 bases. Trimming removed 1 base at V and 1 base at J, with 7 bases between. Germline lookup yields CDR1 LGHNA and CDR2 YNFKEQ. CDR3 length equals 14 residues. CDR3 amino acids: CASSQGTANTEAFF. The CDR3, as DNA: TGTGCCAGCAGCCAAGGGACAGCGAACACTGAAGCTTTCTTT.

V is TRBV30 and J is TRBJ1-4, with D tentatively TRBD1 (6 bases). Between the trimmed V and J ends, which lost 4 bases and 3 bases, there was a span of 15 bases. The germline V gene has CDR1 GTSNPN and CDR2 SVGIG (reference sequence). This CDR3 is built from 15 residues. In DNA form, the CDR3 reads TGTGCCTGGACCAGGGGCGCGGGGCCTAATGAAAAACTGTTTTTT. Residues: CAWTRGAGPNEKLFF.

V usage is TRBV19 and J usage is TRBJ1-1; 7 bases line up with TRBD1. Per germline, CDR1 LNHDA and CDR2 SQIVND (reference sequence). The CDR3 totals 14 residues. Unmatched junction bases numbered 7, after V lost 8 bases and J lost 1 base. The DNA of the CDR3 is TGTGCCAGTGCCCACAGGGGCCCGAACACTGAAGCTTTCTTT. Its protein product is CASAHRGPNTEAFF.

V gene TRBV25-1 combines with J gene TRBJ1-1; D is uncertain. V dropped 6 bases and J dropped 0 bases, with 11 bases sitting between them. The CDR3 is 14 amino acids. CDR1 MGHDK and CDR2 SYGVNS come from the germline V gene. In DNA form, the CDR3 reads TGTGCCAGCAGGAAGGACGGTATGAACACTGAAGCTTTCTTT. Protein sequence: CASRKDGMNTEAFF. Combining the CDR3 with reference TRBV25-1 and TRBJ1-1 gives the whole variable domain EADIYQTPRYLVIGTGKKITLECSQTMGHDKMYWYQQDPGMELHLIHYSYGVNSTEKGDLSSESTVSRIRTEHFPLTLESARPSHTSQYLCASRKDGMNTEAFFGQGTRLTVV.

The chain carries TRBV10-3 and TRBJ2-7; D uncertain. V was trimmed by 0 bases and J by 0 bases, leaving 6 bases between them. Per germline, CDR1 ENHRY and CDR2 SYGVKD. The CDR3 runs to 14 residues. CDR3: CAISESPSSYEQYF. The CDR3 bases are TGTGCCATCAGTGAGTCGCCGTCCTCCTACGAGCAGTACTTC.

CDR3 residues: CASSLQGGTEAFF. In DNA, the CDR3 is TGTGCCAGCAGCTTGCAGGGGGGGACTGAAGCTTTCTTT. V and J are TRBV7-2 and TRBJ1-1; 7 nucleotides match TRBD1. Germline CDR1 is SGHTA and CDR2 is FQGNSA. This CDR3 is built from 13 residues. The V segment lost 3 bases and the J segment 5 bases; nucleotides outside the gene matches: 3.

The chain recombines TRBV30 with TRBJ1-2; D may be TRBD1 (5 bases). The V and J ends lost 4 bases and 8 bases respectively, with 17 bases between them. This CDR3 spans 13 amino acids. CDR1 and CDR2 from the germline V gene are GTSNPN and SVGIG (reference sequence). The CDR3 protein is CAWIMGGEKGYTF. The DNA of the CDR3 is TGTGCCTGGATAATGGGAGGGGAGAAGGGCTACACCTTC. Drawing the rest from reference TRBV30 and TRBJ1-2, the complete variable domain is SQTIHQWPATLVQPVGSPLSLECTVEGTSNPNLYWYRQAAGRGLQLLFYSVGIGQISSEVPQNLSASRPQDRQFILSSKKLLLSDSGFYLCAWIMGGEKGYTFGSGTRLTVV.

As DNA, the CDR3 is TGTGCCAGCAGCTTAAGCCAGACCAGGTTGAACACTGAAGCTTTCTTT. Its protein product is CASSLSQTRLNTEAFF. The V and J genes are TRBV7-8 and TRBJ1-1, with D unresolved. Germline CDR1 is SGHVS and CDR2 is FQNEAQ. The CDR3 has 16 amino acids. V was shortened by 2 bases and J by 0 bases, with 13 bases between the two germline ends.

This clone occurred a few times. The chain is built from TRBV7-8 and TRBJ1-4, with D possibly being TRBD1 (5 bases). The V gene lost 2 bases and the J gene lost 5 bases, with 12 bases spanning the gap. CDR1 is SGHVS and CDR2 is FQNEAQ in the germline V gene. CDR3 length: 15 residues. The chain's CDR3 is CASSLSRGPNEKLFF. As DNA, the CDR3 is TGTGCCAGCAGCTTATCCCGGGGCCCGAATGAAAAACTGTTTTTT.

The chain recombines TRBV30 with TRBJ2-6, with D possibly being TRBD1 or TRBD2 (6 bases each). The germline CDR1 and CDR2 sequences are GTSNPN and SVGIG (reference sequence). This CDR3 contains 18 residues. Trimming cost V 4 bases and J 1 base, with 20 bases left between them. The CDR3 reads CAWTGGGGRGSGANVLTF. CDR3 nucleotide sequence: TGTGCCTGGACCGGAGGTGGGGGGCGCGGGTCTGGGGCCAACGTCCTGACTTTC.

The CDR3 spells CASSLGLVREGYTF. CDR3 coding DNA: TGTGCCAGCAGCTTAGGGCTTGTCAGGGAGGGCTACACCTTC. This chain uses TRBV7-2 with TRBJ1-2; possible D gene TRBD1, 5 bases. The germline V gene encodes CDR1 SGHTA and CDR2 FQGNSA. The length of the CDR3 is 14 residues. Between the trimmed V and J ends, which lost 1 base and 8 bases, there was a span of 14 bases.

The chain couples TRBV7-3 to TRBJ2-7; 10 bases map to TRBD2. CDR3 length equals 15 residues. The germline gives CDR1 SGHTA, CDR2 FQGTGA. J lost 3 bases, V lost 5 bases, and 7 bases had no gene match. CDR3 protein: CASSTASGRVYEQYF. The CDR3 nucleotides are TGTGCCAGCAGCACGGCTAGCGGGAGAGTCTACGAGCAGTACTTC.

The V gene is TRBV5-1, the J gene TRBJ1-2; D not resolved. Trimming removed 0 bases from V and 2 bases from J, with 5 bases in between. Germline assignment: CDR1 SGHRS and CDR2 YFSETQ. The length of the CDR3 is 13 residues. The CDR3 nucleotides are TGCGCCAGCAGCTTGGCTGGGAACTATGGCTACACCTTC. Translation: CASSLAGNYGYTF.

V is TRBV5-1 and J is TRBJ1-1; the D is unclear. The germline gives CDR1 SGHRS, CDR2 YFSETQ. This CDR3 contains 12 residues. Trimming cost V 3 bases and J 2 bases, with 5 bases left between them. The CDR3 loop reads CASSSGNTEAFF. The CDR3 bases are TGCGCCAGCAGCTCTGGCAACACTGAAGCTTTCTTT.

The chain has TRBV5-1 and TRBJ2-3, with 7 bases identical to TRBD2. The CDR3 runs 15 residues. Germline assignment: CDR1 SGHRS and CDR2 YFSETQ. V trimming: 3 bases; J trimming: 4 bases; junction bases outside the gene matches: 8. The CDR3 DNA reads as TGCGCCAGCAGCTCCTCCGGGGAGGGACCAGATACGCAGTATTTT. Protein sequence: CASSSSGEGPDTQYF.

This chain connects TRBV18 to TRBJ2-7; no firm D call. The CDR3 consists of 13 residues. V lost 0 bases and J 2 bases, leaving 5 bases between the germline ends. The germline gives CDR1 KGHSH, CDR2 LQKENI. CDR3 amino acids: CASSPPSTYEQYF. The CDR3 DNA reads TGTGCCAGCTCACCACCGTCGACCTACGAGCAGTACTTC.

J is TRBJ1-4 and V is TRBV7-2, with a weak D call TRBD1 (5 bases). The V and J ends lost 2 bases and 8 bases respectively, with 15 bases between them. Germline-derived CDR1 and CDR2 are SGHTA and FQGNSA. The CDR3 extends over 15 amino acids. The CDR3 DNA is TGTGCCAGCAGCTTATCCCACAGCTGGGGGGAAAAACTGTTTTTT. Protein product: CASSLSHSWGEKLFF.

This chain connects TRBV7-9 to TRBJ1-1; TRBD1 is a possible D gene (6 bases). Trimming removed 5 bases at V and 4 bases at J, with 20 bases between. Per the germline V gene, CDR1 is SEHNR and CDR2 is FQNEAQ (reference sequence). The CDR3 covers 16 residues. The CDR3 spells CASSAVSTGLGTEAFF. As DNA, the CDR3 is TGTGCCAGCAGCGCCGTTTCTACAGGGTTGGGCACTGAAGCTTTCTTT.

This clone was counted only a few times. J is TRBJ1-2 and V is TRBV25-1; 8 bases align to TRBD1. The CDR3 loop spans 12 amino acids. V was clipped by 10 bases and J by 8 bases; unmatched bases: 9. The germline V gene has CDR1 MGHDK and CDR2 SYGVNS. The CDR3 loop reads CATQGASGGYTF. CDR3 DNA sequence: TGTGCCACGCAGGGGGCTTCGGGAGGCTACACCTTC.

This chain uses TRBV4-1 with TRBJ2-7; D is possibly TRBD1 (6 bases). The CDR3 length is 13 residues. CDR1 is MGHRA and CDR2 is YSYEKL in the germline V gene. V shed 4 bases and J shed 3 bases, with 10 bases lying between them. The CDR3 bases are TGCGCCAGCAGCCCCCGGGACAACTACGAGCAGTACTTC. Translation gives CASSPRDNYEQYF.

The chain links TRBV6-6 to TRBJ2-2, with D possibly called TRBD1 or TRBD2 (6 bases each). The CDR3 loop spans 15 amino acids. V gave up 4 bases and J gave up 1 base, with 10 bases separating them. Germline V lookup: CDR1 MNHNY, CDR2 SVGAGI (reference sequence). This CDR3 is CASSLEGGNTGELFF. The CDR3 coding sequence is TGTGCCAGCAGTTTAGAGGGGGGGAACACCGGGGAGCTGTTTTTT.

The genes are TRBV5-1 and TRBJ2-7; either TRBD1 or TRBD2 may fit D (5 bases each). V was shortened by 7 bases and J by 1 base, with 9 bases between the two germline ends. Germline CDR1 is SGHRS and CDR2 is YFSETQ. This CDR3 has 12 amino acids. The CDR3 protein is CASGGPSYEQYF. In DNA form, the CDR3 reads TGCGCCAGCGGGGGTCCGTCCTACGAGCAGTACTTC.

The rearrangement links TRBV19 to TRBJ1-5, with 7 bases fitting TRBD1. The J segment lost 7 bases and the V segment lost 5 bases, leaving 14 bases of the junction unmatched. The CDR3 runs 16 residues. Germline assignment: CDR1 LNHDA and CDR2 SQIVND (reference sequence). For the CDR3, the DNA is TGTGCCAGTAGTTATCCGGGACAGAAATTTGGGCAGCCCCAGCATTTT. Its translation: CASSYPGQKFGQPQHF.